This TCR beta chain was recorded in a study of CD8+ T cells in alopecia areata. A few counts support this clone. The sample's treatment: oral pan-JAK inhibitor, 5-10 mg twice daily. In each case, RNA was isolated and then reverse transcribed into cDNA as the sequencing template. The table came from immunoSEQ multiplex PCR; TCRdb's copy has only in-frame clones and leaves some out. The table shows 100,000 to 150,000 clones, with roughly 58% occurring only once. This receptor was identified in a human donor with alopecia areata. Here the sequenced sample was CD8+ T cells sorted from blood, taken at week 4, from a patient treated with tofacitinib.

The CDR3 loop reads CSVMTGNYGYTF. In nucleotides, the CDR3 is TGCAGCGTGATGACAGGGAACTATGGCTACACCTTC. The chain is built from TRBV29-1 and TRBJ1-2, with 7 bases that match TRBD1. V was pared by 6 bases and J by 2 bases, with 3 bases of the junction left unmatched. Germline V gene data show CDR1 as SQVTM and CDR2 as ANQGSEA. CDR3 length: 12 residues.